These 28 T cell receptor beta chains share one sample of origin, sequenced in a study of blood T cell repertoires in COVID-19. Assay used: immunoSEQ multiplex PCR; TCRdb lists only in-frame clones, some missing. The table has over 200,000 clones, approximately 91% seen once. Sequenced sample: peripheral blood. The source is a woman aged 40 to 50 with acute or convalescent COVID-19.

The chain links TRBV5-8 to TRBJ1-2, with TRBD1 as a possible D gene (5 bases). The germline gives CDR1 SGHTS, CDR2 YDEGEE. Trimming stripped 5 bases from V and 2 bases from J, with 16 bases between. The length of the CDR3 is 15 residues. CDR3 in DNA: TGTGCCAGCAGTTCCCAGTGGGGCCTGAACTATGGCTACACCTTC. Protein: CASSSQWGLNYGYTF.

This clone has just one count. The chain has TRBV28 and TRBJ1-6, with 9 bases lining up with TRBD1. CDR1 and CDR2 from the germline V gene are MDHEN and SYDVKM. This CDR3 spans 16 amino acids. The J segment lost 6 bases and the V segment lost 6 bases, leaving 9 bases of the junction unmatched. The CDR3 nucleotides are TGTGCCAGCAGCCTCCCCGCGGGACAGGGTAATTCACCCCTCCACTTT. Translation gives CASSLPAGQGNSPLHF.

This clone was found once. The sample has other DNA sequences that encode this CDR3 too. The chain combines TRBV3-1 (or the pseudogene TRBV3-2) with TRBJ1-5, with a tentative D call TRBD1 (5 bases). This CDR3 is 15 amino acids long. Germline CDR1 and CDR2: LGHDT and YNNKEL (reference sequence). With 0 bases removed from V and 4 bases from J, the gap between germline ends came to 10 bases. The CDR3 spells CASSQDRGRNQPQHF. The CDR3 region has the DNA TGTGCCAGCAGCCAAGATAGGGGAAGGAATCAGCCCCAGCATTTT.

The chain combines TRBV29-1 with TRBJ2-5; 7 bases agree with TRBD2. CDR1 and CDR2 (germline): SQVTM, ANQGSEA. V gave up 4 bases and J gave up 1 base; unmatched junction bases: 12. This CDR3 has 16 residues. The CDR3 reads CSVGLLERGIQETQYF. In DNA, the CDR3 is TGCAGCGTTGGTCTGTTGGAGCGGGGAATCCAAGAGACCCAGTACTTC.

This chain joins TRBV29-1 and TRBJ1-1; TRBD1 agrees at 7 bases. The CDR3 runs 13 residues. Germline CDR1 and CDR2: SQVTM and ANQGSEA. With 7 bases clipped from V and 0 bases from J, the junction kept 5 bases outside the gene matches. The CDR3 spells CSARQGLNTEAFF. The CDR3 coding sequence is TGCAGCGCTCGACAGGGTTTGAACACTGAAGCTTTCTTT. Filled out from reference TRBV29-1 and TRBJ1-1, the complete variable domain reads SAVISQKPSRDICQRGTSLTIQCQVDSQVTMMFWYRQQPGQSLTLIATANQGSEATYESGFVIDKFPISRPNLTFSTLTVSNMSPEDSSIYLCSARQGLNTEAFFGQGTRLTVV.

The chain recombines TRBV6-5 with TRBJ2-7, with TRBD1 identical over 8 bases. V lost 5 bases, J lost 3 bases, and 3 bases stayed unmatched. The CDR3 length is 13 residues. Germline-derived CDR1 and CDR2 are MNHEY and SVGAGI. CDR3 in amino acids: CASSRDRNYEQYV. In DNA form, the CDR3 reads TGTGCCAGCAGTCGGGACAGGAACTACGAGCAGTACGTC.

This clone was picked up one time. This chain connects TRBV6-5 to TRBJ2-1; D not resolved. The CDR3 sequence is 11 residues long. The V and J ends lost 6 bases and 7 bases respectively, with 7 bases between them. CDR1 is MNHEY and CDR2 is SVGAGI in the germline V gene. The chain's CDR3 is CASSERNEQFF. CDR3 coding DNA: TGTGCCAGCAGCGAGAGGAATGAGCAGTTCTTC.

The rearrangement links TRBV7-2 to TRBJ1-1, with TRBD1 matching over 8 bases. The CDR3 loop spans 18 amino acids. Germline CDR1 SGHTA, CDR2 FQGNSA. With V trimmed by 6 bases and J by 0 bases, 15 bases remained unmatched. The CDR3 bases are TGTGCCAGCAGATACCCTCCCGGACAGGGATTAATGAACACTGAAGCTTTCTTT. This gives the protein CASRYPPGQGLMNTEAFF.

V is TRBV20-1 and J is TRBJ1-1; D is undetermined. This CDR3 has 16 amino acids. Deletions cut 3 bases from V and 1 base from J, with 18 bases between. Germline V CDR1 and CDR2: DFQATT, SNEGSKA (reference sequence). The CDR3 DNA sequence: TGCAGTGCTAGTTTTCCTATCCGTGCAAGGAACACTGAAGCTTTCTTT. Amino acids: CSASFPIRARNTEAFF.

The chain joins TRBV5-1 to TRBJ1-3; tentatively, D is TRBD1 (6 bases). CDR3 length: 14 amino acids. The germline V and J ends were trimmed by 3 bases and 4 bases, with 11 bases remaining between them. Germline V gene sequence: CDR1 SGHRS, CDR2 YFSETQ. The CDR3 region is CASSSQTGGNTIYF. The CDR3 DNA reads TGCGCCAGCAGCTCCCAGACAGGCGGAAACACCATATATTTT.

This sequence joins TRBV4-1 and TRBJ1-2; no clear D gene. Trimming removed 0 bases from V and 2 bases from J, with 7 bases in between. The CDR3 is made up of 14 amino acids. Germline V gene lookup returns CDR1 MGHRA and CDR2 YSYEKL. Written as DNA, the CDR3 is TGCGCCAGCAGCCAAGAGTCCAGAAACTATGGCTACACCTTC. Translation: CASSQESRNYGYTF.

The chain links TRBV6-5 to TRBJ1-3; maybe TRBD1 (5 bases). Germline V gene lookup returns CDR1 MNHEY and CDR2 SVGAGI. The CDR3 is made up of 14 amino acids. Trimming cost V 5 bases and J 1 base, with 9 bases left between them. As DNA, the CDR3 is TGTGCCAGCAGTATCCAGGGTTCTGGAAACACCATATATTTT. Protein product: CASSIQGSGNTIYF.

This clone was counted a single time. The CDR3: CASSPGQIKETGAEEETQYF. CDR3 coding DNA: TGCGCCAGCAGCCCCGGACAGATCAAGGAGACAGGGGCGGAGGAAGAGACCCAGTACTTC. The chain is built from TRBV5-1 and TRBJ2-5; 8 bases fit TRBD1. The germline V gene encodes CDR1 SGHRS and CDR2 YFSETQ. The J segment lost 3 bases and the V segment lost 4 bases, leaving 23 bases of the junction unmatched. The length of the CDR3 is 20 residues.

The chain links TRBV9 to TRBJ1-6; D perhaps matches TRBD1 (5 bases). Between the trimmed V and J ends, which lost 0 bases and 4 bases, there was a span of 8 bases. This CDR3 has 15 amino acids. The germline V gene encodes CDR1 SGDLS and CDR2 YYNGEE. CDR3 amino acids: CASSVGPGYNSPLHF. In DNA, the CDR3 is TGTGCCAGCAGCGTAGGTCCAGGGTATAATTCACCCCTCCACTTT.

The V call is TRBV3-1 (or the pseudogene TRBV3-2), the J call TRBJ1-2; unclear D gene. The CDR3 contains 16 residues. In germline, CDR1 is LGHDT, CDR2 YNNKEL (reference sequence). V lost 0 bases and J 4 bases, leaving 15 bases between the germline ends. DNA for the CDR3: TGTGCCAGCAGCCAAGAATCAGCCGTGGAGCTCTATGGCTACACCTTC. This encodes CASSQESAVELYGYTF.

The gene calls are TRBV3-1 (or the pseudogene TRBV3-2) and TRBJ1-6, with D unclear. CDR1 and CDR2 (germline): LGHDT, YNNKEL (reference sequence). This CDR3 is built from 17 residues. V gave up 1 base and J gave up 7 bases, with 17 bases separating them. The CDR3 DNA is TGTGCCAGCAGCCAAGTAGGTCGGGTCAGAACGAATTCACCCCTCCACTTT. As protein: CASSQVGRVRTNSPLHF.

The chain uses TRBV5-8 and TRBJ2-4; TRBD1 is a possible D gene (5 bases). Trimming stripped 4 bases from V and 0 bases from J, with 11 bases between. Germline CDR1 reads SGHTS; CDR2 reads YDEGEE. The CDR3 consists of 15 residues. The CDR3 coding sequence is TGTGCCAGCAGCCACAGGAACCTAGCCAAAAACATTCAGTACTTC. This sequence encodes CASSHRNLAKNIQYF.

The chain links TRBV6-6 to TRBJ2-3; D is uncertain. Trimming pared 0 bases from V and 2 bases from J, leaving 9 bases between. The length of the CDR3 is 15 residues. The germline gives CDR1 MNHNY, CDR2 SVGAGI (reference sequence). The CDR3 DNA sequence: TGTGCCAGCAGTTACTCTAGCCAGAACACAGATACGCAGTATTTT. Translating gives CASSYSSQNTDTQYF.

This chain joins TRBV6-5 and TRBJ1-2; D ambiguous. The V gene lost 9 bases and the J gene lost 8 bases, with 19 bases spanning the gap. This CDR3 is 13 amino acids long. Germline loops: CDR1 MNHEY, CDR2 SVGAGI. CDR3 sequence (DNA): TGTGCCAGTATAACAGAGTCCATAGGCGGCTACACCTTC. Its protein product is CASITESIGGYTF.

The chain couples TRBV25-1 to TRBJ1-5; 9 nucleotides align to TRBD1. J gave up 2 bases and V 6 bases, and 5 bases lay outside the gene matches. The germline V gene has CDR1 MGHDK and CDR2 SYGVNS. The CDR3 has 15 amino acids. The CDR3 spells CASRQTGGGNQPQHF. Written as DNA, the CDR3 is TGTGCCAGCAGGCAGACAGGGGGTGGCAATCAGCCCCAGCATTTT.

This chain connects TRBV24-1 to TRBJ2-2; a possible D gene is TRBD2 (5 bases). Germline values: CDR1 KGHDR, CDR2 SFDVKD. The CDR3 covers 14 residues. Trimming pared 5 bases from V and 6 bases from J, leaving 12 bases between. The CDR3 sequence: CATSGGRWAGELFF. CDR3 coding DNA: TGTGCCACCAGTGGAGGGCGATGGGCCGGGGAGCTGTTTTTT.

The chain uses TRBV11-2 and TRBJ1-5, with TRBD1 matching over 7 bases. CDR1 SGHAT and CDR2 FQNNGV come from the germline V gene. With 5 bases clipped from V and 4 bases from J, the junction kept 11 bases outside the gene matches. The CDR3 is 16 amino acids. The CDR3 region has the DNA TGTGCCAGCAGCCCAAGGGGGCAGCGAGGGAATCAGCCCCAGCATTTT. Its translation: CASSPRGQRGNQPQHF.

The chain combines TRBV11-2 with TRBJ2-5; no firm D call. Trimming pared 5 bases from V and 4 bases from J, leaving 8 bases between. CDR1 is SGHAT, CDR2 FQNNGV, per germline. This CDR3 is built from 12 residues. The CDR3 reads CASSVKLETQYF. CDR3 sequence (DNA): TGTGCCAGCAGCGTCAAGCTAGAGACCCAGTACTTC.

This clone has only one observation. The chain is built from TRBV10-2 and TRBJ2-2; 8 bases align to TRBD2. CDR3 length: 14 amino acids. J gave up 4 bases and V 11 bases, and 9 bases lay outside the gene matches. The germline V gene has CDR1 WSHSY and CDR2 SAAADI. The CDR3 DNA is TGCGCCTCACGTCCGGGGGGGAGCACCGGGGAGCTGTTTTTT. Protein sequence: CASRPGGSTGELFF.

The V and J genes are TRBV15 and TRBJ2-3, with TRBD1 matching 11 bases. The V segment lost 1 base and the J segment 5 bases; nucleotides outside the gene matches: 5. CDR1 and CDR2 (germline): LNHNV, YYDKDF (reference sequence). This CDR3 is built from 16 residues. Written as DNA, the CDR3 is TGTGCCACCAGCAGAGGCTCCGGGACAGGGGGAGATACGCAGTATTTT. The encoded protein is CATSRGSGTGGDTQYF.

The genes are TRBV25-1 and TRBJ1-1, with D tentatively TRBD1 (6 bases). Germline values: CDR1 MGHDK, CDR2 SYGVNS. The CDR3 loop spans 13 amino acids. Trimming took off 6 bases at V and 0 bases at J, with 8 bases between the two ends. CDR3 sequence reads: CASSRGMNTEAFF. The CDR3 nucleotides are TGTGCCAGCAGCAGGGGTATGAACACTGAAGCTTTCTTT.

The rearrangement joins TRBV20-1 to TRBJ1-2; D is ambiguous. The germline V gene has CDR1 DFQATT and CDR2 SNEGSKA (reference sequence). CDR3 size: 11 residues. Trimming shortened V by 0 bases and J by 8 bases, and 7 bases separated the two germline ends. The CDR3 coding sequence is TGCAGTGCTAGAGATGTCGTGGGCTACACCTTC. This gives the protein CSARDVVGYTF.

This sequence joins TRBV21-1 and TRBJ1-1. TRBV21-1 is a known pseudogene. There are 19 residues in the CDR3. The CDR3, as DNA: TGTGCCAGCAGCAAAGAGGGAGGAGGGACCCTTGGTTTGAACACTGAAGCTTTCTTT. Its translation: CASSKEGGGTLGLNTEAFF.